This T cell receptor (beta chain) was recorded in a study of cytomegalovirus exposure and HLA in healthy donors. This PCR relied on a set of 60 Vbeta primers and 13 Jbeta primers. Produced via immunoSEQ multiplex PCR; TCRdb's table is partial and in-frame only. The sample shows about 110,000 clones, approximately 76% of them seen only once. This clone showed up just a few times. Germline CDR1 SGHRS, CDR2 YFSETQ. The length of the CDR3 is 13 residues. Trimming shortened V by 4 bases and J by 4 bases, and 8 bases separated the two germline ends. The gene calls are TRBV5-1 and TRBJ1-4; D is perhaps TRBD1 (6 bases). The clonotype comes from a man in his forties in good health and CMV-seronegative. Sequencing input: PBMCs. Here the CDR3 reads CASSDRRNEKLFF. The CDR3 bases are TGCGCCAGCAGCGACAGGCGTAATGAAAAACTGTTTTTT.